What follows are 21 T cell receptor beta chains derived from one specimen sequenced in a study of blood T cell repertoires in COVID-19. Repertoires were generated with immunoSEQ multiplex PCR, while TCRdb's copy carries only in-frame clones and drops some. The table includes some 210,000 clones, approximately 91% detected once. The sequenced sample consisted of peripheral blood. These receptors were obtained from a man aged 55 to 69 who had recovered from COVID-19.

Only a few counts were recorded for this clone. The chain carries TRBV27 and TRBJ1-2, with 7 bases identical to TRBD1. V lost 6 bases to trimming and J lost 7 bases; unmatched junction nucleotides: 8. The CDR3 contains 13 residues. Per the germline V gene, CDR1 is MNHEY and CDR2 is SMNVEV (reference sequence). CDR3 nucleotides: TGTGCCAGCAGCCCAGGGGGGCGACCTGGCTACACCTTC. This translates into CASSPGGRPGYTF.

This clone appeared a few times. This chain uses TRBV16 with TRBJ2-7, with TRBD1 matching 10 bases. The V gene end was trimmed by 4 bases and the J gene end by 4 bases; junction bases not matched to a gene: 4. The CDR3 is 14 amino acids. CDR1 and CDR2 from the germline V gene are KGHSY and FQNENV. The CDR3 DNA is TGTGCCAGCAGCCCGGGGACAGGGGCGTACGAGCAGTACTTC. Residues: CASSPGTGAYEQYF.

The genes are TRBV7-2 and TRBJ1-3, with 11 bases lining up with TRBD1. V lost 6 bases, J lost 2 bases, and 3 bases stayed unmatched. Germline V CDR1 and CDR2: SGHTA, FQGNSA. The CDR3 consists of 15 residues. CDR3 bases: TGTGCCAGCAGGATGGGACAGGGGGCTGGAAACACCATATATTTT. Translation: CASRMGQGAGNTIYF.

This clone appeared once. The chain recombines TRBV14 with TRBJ1-2; 7 bases line up with TRBD1. J lost 3 bases, V lost 4 bases, and 8 bases had no gene match. CDR1 is SGHDN, CDR2 FVKESK, per germline. The CDR3 length is 15 residues. The CDR3 sequence: CASSRNAGTDYGYTF. The CDR3 DNA reads TGTGCCAGCAGCCGCAATGCCGGGACAGACTATGGCTACACCTTC.

The chain uses TRBV24-1 and TRBJ1-1; possible D gene TRBD1, 5 bases. V dropped 9 bases and J dropped 6 bases, with 10 bases sitting between them. The germline gives CDR1 KGHDR, CDR2 SFDVKD. CDR3 length equals 11 residues. DNA of the CDR3: TGTGCCACCCGCAAGGGGCCTGAAGCTTTCTTT. Translating gives CATRKGPEAFF.

CDR3 DNA: TGTGCCACCAGTGACCCGGACAGGGGCGGGGAGACCCAGTACTTC. Translated: CATSDPDRGGETQYF. This chain uses TRBV24-1 with TRBJ2-5; 9 bases are shared with TRBD1. With V trimmed by 4 bases and J by 5 bases, 7 bases remained unmatched. This CDR3 contains 15 residues. Germline V gene sequence: CDR1 KGHDR, CDR2 SFDVKD.

The chain joins TRBV10-3 to TRBJ2-2, with 7 bases fitting TRBD1. The CDR3 totals 15 residues. Per germline, CDR1 ENHRY and CDR2 SYGVKD. The V gene end was trimmed by 0 bases and the J gene end by 3 bases; junction bases not matched to a gene: 1. This chain's CDR3 is CAISESGGDTGELFF. CDR3 nucleotides: TGTGCCATCAGTGAGTCAGGGGGCGACACCGGGGAGCTGTTTTTT.

V usage is TRBV6-2 or TRBV6-3 and J usage is TRBJ1-4; tentative D call: TRBD1 (5 bases). Trimming stripped 5 bases from V and 10 bases from J, with 17 bases between. CDR3 length equals 14 residues. Germline V lookup: CDR1 MNHEY, CDR2 SVGEGT. The CDR3: CASSRTLDRRKLFF. CDR3 coding DNA: TGTGCCAGCAGTCGGACATTGGATCGGCGAAAACTGTTTTTT.

The chain joins TRBV18 to TRBJ2-4; TRBD2 is a possible D gene (5 bases). CDR1 is KGHSH and CDR2 is LQKENI in the germline V gene. V lost 3 bases and J lost 6, with 15 bases in between. This CDR3 has 15 amino acids. The CDR3 coding sequence is TGTGCCAGCTCACCGCCTCCAACGGGGAGAAACATTCAGTACTTC. Translating it yields CASSPPPTGRNIQYF.

This chain links TRBV19 with TRBJ2-2; 8 nucleotides match TRBD1. The length of the CDR3 is 17 residues. CDR1 is LNHDA, CDR2 SQIVND, per germline (reference sequence). V shed 6 bases, J shed 5 bases, and the junction held 14 bases outside the gene matches. CDR3 coding DNA: TGTGCCAGTAGCGATTATATGGACAGGGACAGGACCGGGGAGCTGTTTTTT. It encodes CASSDYMDRDRTGELFF.

The chain links TRBV6-1 to TRBJ1-4; D is ambiguous. The V gene lost 2 bases and the J gene lost 6 bases, with 13 bases spanning the gap. CDR1 and CDR2 (germline): MNHNS, SASEGT. The CDR3 is 15 amino acids. CDR3: CASSEKAGFYEKLFF. CDR3 bases: TGTGCCAGCAGTGAAAAGGCAGGCTTTTATGAAAAACTGTTTTTT.

A remark on this clone: This sample includes further DNA sequences coding for the same CDR3. The V gene is TRBV18, the J gene TRBJ2-3; 7 bases agree with TRBD2. CDR1 and CDR2 (germline): KGHSH, LQKENI. Germline trimming cut 3 bases from V and 6 bases from J; bases unmatched to any gene: 3. The CDR3 runs to 13 residues. The DNA of the CDR3 is TGTGCCAGCTCACCTGGAGCGGGGGATACGCAGTATTTT. Translated, it gives CASSPGAGDTQYF.

The chain recombines TRBV5-5 with TRBJ2-7, with 9 bases identical to TRBD2. The germline V gene has CDR1 SGHKS and CDR2 YYEKEE (reference sequence). V trimming: 5 bases; J trimming: 2 bases; junction bases outside the gene matches: 8. This CDR3 is 15 amino acids long. The CDR3 DNA is TGTGCCAGCAGGGGTAGCGGGGGCTTTACCTACGAGCAGTACTTC. Protein: CASRGSGGFTYEQYF.

This chain connects TRBV28 to TRBJ1-2; D gene uncertain. The CDR3 has 14 residues. Germline values: CDR1 MDHEN, CDR2 SYDVKM. The ends were cut back, 5 bases at V and 2 bases at J, with 12 bases in the middle. In DNA form, the CDR3 reads TGTGCCAGCAGTCTAATGACGGGGAACTATGGCTACACCTTC. Translated, it gives CASSLMTGNYGYTF.

The V call is TRBV5-1, the J call TRBJ1-6; TRBD1 agrees at 7 bases. J was trimmed by 6 bases and V by 7 bases; bases with no gene match: 10. CDR3 length equals 15 residues. Germline V gene lookup returns CDR1 SGHRS and CDR2 YFSETQ. CDR3: CASGGSGGGNSPLHF. CDR3 DNA sequence: TGCGCCAGCGGTGGGTCAGGGGGTGGTAATTCACCCCTCCACTTT.

A single count supports this clone. This chain joins TRBV3-1 (or the pseudogene TRBV3-2) and TRBJ1-5; TRBD1 aligns across 7 bases. The trim removed 4 bases at V and 1 base at J, leaving 4 bases unmatched. This CDR3 has 15 residues. Per germline, CDR1 LGHDT and CDR2 YNNKEL (reference sequence). The DNA of the CDR3 is TGTGCCAGCAGCCCCAGGGGGATGAGCAATCAGCCCCAGCATTTT. Its translation: CASSPRGMSNQPQHF.

The chain uses TRBV23-1 and TRBJ1-3; D not certain. TRBV23-1 carries the ORF label, with uncertain function. V was cut by 2 bases and J by 0 bases, with 20 bases left in between. The CDR3 contains 19 residues. The CDR3 region has the DNA TGCGCCAGCAGTCAAACCCCCGCCCGGCAGGCGAACTCTGGAAACACCATATATTTT. Its translation is CASSQTPARQANSGNTIYF.

J is TRBJ1-5 and V is TRBV7-8, with 12 bases aligning to TRBD1. Germline V gene sequence: CDR1 SGHVS, CDR2 FQNEAQ. The CDR3 is made up of 17 amino acids. With 2 bases clipped from V and 6 bases from J, the junction kept 8 bases outside the gene matches. In DNA, the CDR3 is TGTGCCAGCAGCTTACGACCGGGACAGGGGGCTTTTCAGCCCCAGCATTTT. Its translation: CASSLRPGQGAFQPQHF.

This rearrangement joins TRBV6-4 to TRBJ2-2; the D is unclear. The length of the CDR3 is 16 residues. V shed 0 bases and J shed 5 bases, with 13 bases lying between them. Germline assignment: CDR1 MRHNA and CDR2 SNTAGT. Here the CDR3 reads CASSDSYHPRTGELFF. In DNA form, the CDR3 reads TGTGCCAGCAGTGACTCTTATCATCCGAGAACCGGGGAGCTGTTTTTT.

The chain has TRBV6-6 and TRBJ2-2; 7 nucleotides align to TRBD2. CDR1 is MNHNY, CDR2 SVGAGI, per germline (reference sequence). This CDR3 is 14 amino acids long. V shed 6 bases, J shed 8 bases, and the junction held 9 bases outside the gene matches. The CDR3 loop reads CASRAGAGQGELFF. Written as DNA, the CDR3 is TGTGCCAGCAGGGCGGGAGCCGGTCAAGGGGAGCTGTTTTTT.

The chain employs TRBV10-3 and TRBJ1-5; 11 bases agree with TRBD1. Germline V gives CDR1 ENHRY, CDR2 SYGVKD. This CDR3 spans 15 amino acids. V was clipped by 4 bases and J by 3 bases; unmatched bases: 2. The CDR3 sequence: CAISGTGGPNQPQHF. CDR3 bases: TGTGCCATCAGTGGGACAGGGGGCCCCAATCAGCCCCAGCATTTT.